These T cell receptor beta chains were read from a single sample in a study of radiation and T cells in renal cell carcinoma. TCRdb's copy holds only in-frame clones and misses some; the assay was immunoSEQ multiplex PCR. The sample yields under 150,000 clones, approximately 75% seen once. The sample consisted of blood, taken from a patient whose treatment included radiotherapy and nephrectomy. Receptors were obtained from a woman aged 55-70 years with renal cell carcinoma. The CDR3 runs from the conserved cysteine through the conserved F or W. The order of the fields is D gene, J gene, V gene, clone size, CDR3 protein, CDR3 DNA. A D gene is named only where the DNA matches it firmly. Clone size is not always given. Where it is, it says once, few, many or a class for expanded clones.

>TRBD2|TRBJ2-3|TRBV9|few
CASAGVGEGDTQYF
TGTGCCAGCGCGGGGGTCGGGGAAGGGGATACGCAGTATTTT
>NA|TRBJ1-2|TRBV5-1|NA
CASSLAPPAHGYTF
TGCGCCAGCAGCTTGGCCCCCCCAGCCCATGGCTACACCTTC
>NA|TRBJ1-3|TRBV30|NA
CAWARGEVNTIYF
TGTGCCTGGGCCAGGGGAGAGGTGAACACCATATATTTT
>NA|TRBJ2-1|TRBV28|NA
CASSRPGVYNEQFF
TGTGCCAGCAGCCGCCCCGGGGTTTACAATGAGCAGTTCTTC
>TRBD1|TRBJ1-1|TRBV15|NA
CATSRPDRVARNTEAFF
TGTGCCACCAGCAGACCTGACAGGGTAGCACGGAACACTGAAGCTTTCTTT
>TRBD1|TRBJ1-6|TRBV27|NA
CASSPQGARNSPLHF
TGTGCCAGCAGTCCCCAGGGGGCCCGGAATTCACCCCTCCACTTT
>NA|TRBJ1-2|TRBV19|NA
CASSPQDSQINYGYTF
TGTGCCAGTAGTCCCCAGGACAGCCAAATAAACTATGGCTACACCTTC
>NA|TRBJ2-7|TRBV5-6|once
CASSFGSRDFGEQYF
TGTGCCAGCAGCTTCGGGTCCAGGGACTTCGGCGAGCAGTACTTC
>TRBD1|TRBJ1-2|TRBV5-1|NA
CASSSGQGYYGYTF
TGCGCCAGCAGCTCTGGACAGGGCTACTATGGCTACACCTTC
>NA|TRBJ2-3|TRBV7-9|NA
CASSPLGSHTPNTDTQYF
TGTGCCAGCAGCCCCTTGGGCTCGCATACACCCAACACAGATACGCAGTATTTT
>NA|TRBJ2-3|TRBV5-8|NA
CASSFRWGGSTDTQYF
TGTGCCAGCAGCTTTCGATGGGGAGGAAGCACAGATACGCAGTATTTT
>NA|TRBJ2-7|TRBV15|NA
CATSRDYNENYEQYF
TGTGCCACCAGCAGAGATTATAACGAGAACTACGAGCAGTACTTC
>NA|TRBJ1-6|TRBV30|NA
CAWSVIRDVYNSPLHF
TGTGCCTGGAGTGTAATCCGGGACGTCTATAATTCACCCCTCCACTTT
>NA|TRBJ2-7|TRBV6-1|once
CASALRGLYEQYF
TGTGCCAGCGCCCTCCGCGGACTTTACGAGCAGTACTTC
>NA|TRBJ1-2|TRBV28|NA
CASSRHNYGYTF
TGTGCCAGCAGTCGTCATAACTATGGCTACACCTTC
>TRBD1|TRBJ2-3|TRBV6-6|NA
CASSQGTGFADTQYF
TGTGCCAGCAGTCAAGGGACAGGGTTCGCAGATACGCAGTATTTT
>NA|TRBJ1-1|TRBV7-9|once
CASTLDTLNTEAFF
TGTGCCAGCACCTTGGACACCTTGAACACTGAAGCTTTCTTT
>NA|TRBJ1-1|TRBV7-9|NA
CASSLEANTEAFF
TGTGCCAGCAGCTTAGAAGCAAACACTGAAGCTTTCTTT
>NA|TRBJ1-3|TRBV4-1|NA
CASSPTLSGNTIYF
TGCGCCAGCAGCCCGACTCTCTCTGGAAACACCATATATTTT
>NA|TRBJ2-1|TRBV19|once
CASSISQSSYNEQFF
TGTGCCAGTAGTATCTCTCAGAGCTCCTACAATGAGCAGTTCTTC
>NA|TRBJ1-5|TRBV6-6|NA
CASSYSRQSNQPQHF
TGTGCCAGCAGTTACTCGAGACAGTCCAATCAGCCCCAGCATTTT
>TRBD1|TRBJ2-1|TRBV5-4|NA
CASSSRDREGEQFF
TGTGCCAGCAGCTCCCGGGACAGGGAGGGTGAGCAGTTCTTC
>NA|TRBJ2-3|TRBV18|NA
CASSPTTDTQYF
TGTGCCAGCTCACCAACCACAGATACGCAGTATTTT
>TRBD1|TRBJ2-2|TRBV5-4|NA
CASSGTGGARTGELFF
TGTGCCAGCAGCGGAACAGGGGGCGCTCGGACCGGGGAGCTGTTTTTT
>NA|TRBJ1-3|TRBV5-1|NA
CASSLNQGLSGNTIYF
TGCGCCAGCAGCTTGAACCAGGGACTCTCTGGAAACACCATATATTTT
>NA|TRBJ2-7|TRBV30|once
CAWSPNPGTPTYEQYF
TGTGCCTGGAGCCCTAATCCCGGGACTCCAACCTACGAGCAGTACTTC